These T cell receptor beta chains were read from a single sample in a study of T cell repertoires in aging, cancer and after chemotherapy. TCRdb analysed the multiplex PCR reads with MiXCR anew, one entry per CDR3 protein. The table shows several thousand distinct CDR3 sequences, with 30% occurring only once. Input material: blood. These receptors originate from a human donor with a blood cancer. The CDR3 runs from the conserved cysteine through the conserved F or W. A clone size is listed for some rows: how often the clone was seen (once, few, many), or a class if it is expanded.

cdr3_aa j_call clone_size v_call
CASSETPGQPAGEQYF TRBJ2-7 NA TRBV6-1
CASNLSGQGHGNTIYF TRBJ1-3 NA TRBV28
CATWGGSANQPQHF TRBJ1-5 NA TRBV6-6
CASSVGTATNEKLFF TRBJ1-4 NA TRBV11-3
CASSRDYYGYTF TRBJ1-2 NA TRBV7-9
CASSSSTDTQYF TRBJ2-3 medium-sized TRBV13
CASTQGPGNTIYF TRBJ1-3 NA TRBV6-1
CASSQDSSGRGDTQYF TRBJ2-3 NA TRBV27
CASSTESTDTQYF TRBJ2-3 NA TRBV11-3
CASSPAAVYNEQFF TRBJ2-1 medium-sized TRBV19
CASTQQRRYGYTF TRBJ1-2 medium-sized TRBV19
CASSYLTTDRSSGANVLTF TRBJ2-6 NA TRBV6-5
CASSVTAQETQYF TRBJ2-5 medium-sized TRBV6-4
CASSLGTRVGGELFF TRBJ2-2 NA TRBV11-3
CASSPGQSSGNTIYF TRBJ1-3 NA TRBV5-6
CASSLAQSYEQYF TRBJ2-7 NA TRBV5-1
CASSQTLGNEQFF TRBJ2-1 NA TRBV4-3